The rows below give T cell receptor beta chains drawn from one sample of a study of OX40 agonist ivuxolimab in advanced cancers. The repertoire was sequenced with immunoSEQ multiplex PCR; TCRdb's copy has only in-frame clones and lacks some. This sample yields 81,000 or so clones, of which around nine tenths are seen a single time; approximately 0.47% belongs to the top ten. Specimen: CD4+ or CD8+ T cells sorted from blood, collected in a trial of the OX40 agonist ivuxolimab. Receptors were obtained from an adult with an advanced solid tumor such as melanoma, head and neck, liver or kidney cancer. CDR3s include the opening cysteine and the closing phenylalanine or tryptophan. D genes are given only for firm matches. Clone sizes are given selectively: once, few, many, or a class where the clone is expanded.

j_call v_call d_call clone_size cdr3_aa cdr3_nt
TRBJ2-1 TRBV7-3 NA once CASSQNRDAEQFF TGTGCCAGCAGCCAAAACCGGGACGCTGAGCAGTTCTTC
TRBJ1-4 TRBV6-6 TRBD1 NA CASSYGTEFDEKLFF TGTGCCAGCAGTTACGGGACAGAATTTGACGAAAAACTGTTTTTT
TRBJ1-1 TRBV5-1 NA NA CASSLEGREDTEAFF TGCGCCAGCAGCTTGGAAGGCAGGGAGGATACTGAAGCTTTCTTT
TRBJ1-2 TRBV29-1 NA NA CSVTESHYGYTF TGCAGCGTTACCGAATCTCACTATGGCTACACCTTC
TRBJ2-7 TRBV23-1 NA NA CASSQSQLPVREQYF TGCGCCAGCAGTCAATCGCAGCTTCCCGTGAGAGAGCAGTACTTC
TRBJ2-1 TRBV9 NA NA CASSVARGNEQFF TGTGCCAGCAGCGTAGCTCGGGGGAATGAGCAGTTCTTC
TRBJ1-5 TRBV6-1 NA NA CASSAQGRRSNQPQHF TGTGCCAGCAGTGCCCAGGGGAGGAGAAGCAATCAGCCCCAGCATTTT
TRBJ1-5 TRBV7-2 NA few CASSLERQGHSNQPQHF TGTGCCAGCAGCTTAGAAAGGCAGGGGCATAGCAATCAGCCCCAGCATTTT
TRBJ1-5 TRBV6-6 TRBD1 NA CASSRGQGDQPQHF TGTGCCAGCAGCCGGGGACAGGGCGATCAGCCCCAGCATTTT
TRBJ1-5 TRBV19 NA NA CASSVETGSGPQHF TGTGCCAGTAGTGTGGAGACGGGATCGGGGCCCCAGCATTTT
TRBJ2-3 TRBV11-2 TRBD1 few CASSSYAAGQGSDTQYF TGTGCCAGCAGCTCCTACGCCGCGGGACAGGGATCCGATACGCAGTATTTT
TRBJ2-5 TRBV29-1 NA NA CSVNGRGGETQYF TGCAGCGTTAATGGCAGGGGAGGAGAGACCCAGTACTTC
TRBJ1-4 TRBV9 NA NA CASSVGAEEKLFF TGTGCCAGCAGCGTAGGGGCTGAGGAAAAACTGTTTTTT
TRBJ2-3 TRBV6-4 NA NA CASSDSSLGTQYF TGTGCCAGCAGTGACTCTTCCTTAGGTACGCAGTATTTT
TRBJ2-7 TRBV5-4 NA NA CASSLALGNREQYF TGTGCCAGCAGCTTGGCGTTGGGGAATCGGGAGCAGTACTTC
TRBJ1-5 TRBV19 NA NA CASSSSDASNQPQHF TGTGCCAGTAGTTCCTCTGACGCTAGCAATCAGCCCCAGCATTTT
TRBJ2-6 TRBV6-1 TRBD1 NA CASSKQGAGANVLTF TGTGCCAGCAGTAAGCAGGGGGCTGGGGCCAACGTCCTGACTTTC
TRBJ1-1 TRBV19 TRBD1 NA CASTQKGAYTEAFF TGTGCCAGTACCCAGAAGGGGGCGTACACTGAAGCTTTCTTT
TRBJ1-5 TRBV5-1 NA NA CASSSDPEQPQHF TGCGCCAGCAGCTCGGACCCGGAACAGCCCCAGCATTTT
TRBJ1-1 TRBV18 NA few CASSSTQKSTEAFF TGTGCCAGCTCATCAACGCAGAAGTCCACTGAAGCTTTCTTT
TRBJ2-2 TRBV7-3 NA NA CASSSSQRGTGELFF TGTGCCAGCAGCTCCAGCCAGCGAGGCACCGGGGAGCTGTTTTTT
TRBJ1-5 TRBV6-5 NA NA CASRKTSRETQHF TGTGCCAGCAGGAAGACCAGCAGGGAGACCCAGCATTTT
TRBJ1-2 TRBV7-3 TRBD1 NA CASSLTPGQANYGYTF TGTGCCAGCAGCTTAACCCCGGGACAGGCGAACTATGGCTACACCTTC
TRBJ1-2 TRBV9 NA NA CASSVGLDINYGYTF TGTGCCAGCAGCGTAGGACTCGATATCAACTATGGCTACACCTTC
TRBJ2-5 TRBV6-5 NA NA CASSYALARETQYF TGTGCCAGCAGTTACGCGCTAGCAAGGGAGACCCAGTACTTC
TRBJ2-3 TRBV6-1 TRBD2 NA CASSDGGGGPHTQYF TGTGCCAGCAGTGATGGTGGCGGGGGGCCTCATACGCAGTATTTT
TRBJ2-5 TRBV29-1 TRBD1 NA CSGGQGARETQYF TGCAGCGGCGGACAGGGGGCCAGGGAGACCCAGTACTTC
TRBJ1-1 TRBV4-1 NA NA CASSLGREDTEAFF TGCGCCAGCAGCCTCGGGAGGGAGGACACTGAAGCTTTCTTT
TRBJ1-2 TRBV9 NA NA CASSLNGYSWSYTF TGTGCCAGCAGTCTAAACGGGTACTCCTGGAGCTACACCTTC
TRBJ2-7 TRBV27 NA NA CASSLSWGSYEQYF TGTGCCAGCAGTTTATCGTGGGGATCCTACGAGCAGTACTTC
TRBJ1-1 TRBV9 TRBD1 NA CASSPRGQGMGTEAFF TGTGCCAGCAGCCCAAGGGGACAGGGGATGGGAACTGAAGCTTTCTTT
TRBJ2-2 TRBV10-1 NA NA CASTPELGYAGELFF TGCGCCAGCACCCCGGAGTTGGGTTACGCCGGGGAGCTGTTTTTT
TRBJ1-5 TRBV28 NA NA CASSSTMRPQHF TGTGCCAGCAGTTCTACTATGAGGCCCCAGCATTTT
TRBJ2-5 TRBV12-5 TRBD1 NA CASGLTGGETQYF TGTGCTAGTGGTCTGACAGGGGGAGAGACCCAGTACTTC
TRBJ2-1 TRBV4-2 NA NA CASSQEGYEQFF TGTGCCAGCAGCCAAGAGGGATATGAGCAGTTCTTC
TRBJ1-2 TRBV5-1 TRBD1 NA CASSWRDRGYGYTF TGTGCCAGCAGCTGGAGGGACAGGGGCTATGGCTACACCTTC
TRBJ1-4 TRBV7-8 TRBD1 NA CASSPGGDSLNEKLFF TGTGCCAGCAGCCCGGGGGGGGACAGCTTGAATGAAAAACTGTTTTTT
TRBJ1-4 TRBV2 TRBD1 NA CASSGQGTEEKLFF TGTGCCAGCAGTGGACAGGGGACGGAGGAAAAACTGTTTTTT
TRBJ1-2 TRBV6-1 NA once CASSEGNRGYTF TGTGCCAGCAGTGAGGGGAATCGGGGCTACACCTTC
TRBJ2-5 TRBV29-1 NA NA CSVVPGQETQYF TGCAGCGTAGTGCCGGGCCAAGAGACCCAGTACTTC